This T cell receptor (beta chain) was sequenced for a study of blood T cell repertoires in COVID-19. CDR1 SGHRS and CDR2 YFSETQ come from the germline V gene. This CDR3 contains 16 residues. With 3 bases clipped from V and 0 bases from J, the junction kept 2 bases outside the gene matches. In the authors' methods: Estimated nucleated cell counts came from reference gene primer amplification. This table comes from immunoSEQ multiplex PCR, and its TCRdb copy is limited to in-frame clones, with some not included. V and J calls and clone size are copied from that table; D and trimming were computed from the DNA. Here the sample spans some 90,000 clones, roughly 80% being singletons.

Sequencing input: peripheral blood. The clonotype was recovered from a man aged 60-69 years with acute or convalescent COVID-19. This rearrangement joins TRBV5-1 to TRBJ1-4; 10 nucleotides align to TRBD1. This CDR3 reads CASSWTGGATNEKLFF. Written as DNA, the CDR3 is TGCGCCAGCAGCTGGACAGGGGGGGCAACTAATGAAAAACTGTTTTTT.